The source of this T cell receptor (beta chain) is a study of T cell responses to AZD1222 COVID-19 vaccine. The germline V gene has CDR1 SGHTA and CDR2 FQGTGA. V lost 6 bases, J lost 3 bases, and 5 bases lay in between. CDR3 length: 11 residues. About this clone itself: What it binds is not known.

The repertoire was sequenced with immunoSEQ multiplex PCR; TCRdb's copy has only in-frame clones and lacks some. The sample consists of some 130,000 clones, approximately 90% of them appearing once. Overall study results and limits: Targeting of unmutated variant regions was reportedly seen in nearly half of spike-specific TCRs. After two AZD1222 doses, spike-specific TCR breadth and depth rose versus day 0. Without day 14 samples, only post-peak T cell repertoires were studied.

The clonotype originates from an adult in good health. Sample: peripheral blood, taken on day 0 of AZD1222 vaccination. The rearrangement links TRBV7-3 to TRBJ1-2; D is uncertain. CDR3 DNA: TGTGCCAGCAGTTCGTACTATGGCTACACCTTC. Translation gives CASSSYYGYTF.